This is a list of T cell receptor beta chains from one sample in a study of blood T cell repertoires in COVID-19. Produced via immunoSEQ multiplex PCR; TCRdb's table is partial and in-frame only. This repertoire shows around 120,000 clones, around 80% found once; its top ten account for under 2.5%. Sequences were obtained from peripheral blood. The receptor source for this set is a man in his sixties or seventies with acute or convalescent COVID-19. Both conserved end residues are part of each CDR3. Each record gives: J gene, V gene, CDR3 protein.

>TRBJ2-2|TRBV3-1/TRBV3-2
CASSQDLFTGELFF
>TRBJ2-3|TRBV5-1
CASSLAVTGVPDTQYF
>TRBJ1-4|TRBV18
CASSPSNPRVNEKLFF
>TRBJ1-1|TRBV5-1
CASSFGRGYTEAFF
>TRBJ2-5|TRBV25-1
CASSGHGQFNQETQYF
>TRBJ1-2|TRBV12-3/TRBV12-4
CASSFEAYGYTF
>TRBJ2-1|TRBV2
CASSVVRGRYNEQFF
>TRBJ2-5|TRBV28
CASSGTTQETQYF
>TRBJ2-5|TRBV28
CASSVAGAGETQYF
>TRBJ1-1|TRBV14
CASSRITGKAFF
>TRBJ2-7|TRBV5-8
CASSLTGIEQYF
>TRBJ2-7|TRBV27
CASSPSPPGGIAYEQYF
>TRBJ1-1|TRBV28
CASSLSRGLWSTEAFF
>TRBJ2-1|TRBV7-8
CASSLWTGRSYNEQFF
>TRBJ2-1|TRBV5-1
CASAPGTGVDNEQFF
>TRBJ1-5|TRBV28
CASSLWGLRGYSNQPQHF
>TRBJ2-5|TRBV5-1
CASSLAGTSGAQETQYF
>TRBJ1-1|TRBV7-2
CASSLVSLRAEAFF
>TRBJ1-4|TRBV19
CATRGGQKTEKLFF
>TRBJ2-7|TRBV7-3
CASSQGQSYEQYF
>TRBJ2-5|TRBV4-1
CASSQALAGREETQYF
>TRBJ2-1|TRBV6-4
CASSASGGAYEQFF
>TRBJ1-2|TRBV5-1
CASSANRDRVGYTF
>TRBJ1-2|TRBV7-8
CASSLAMGQGDYYGYTF
>TRBJ2-5|TRBV30
CAWSPGGPGTQYF
>TRBJ1-2|TRBV7-9
CASSLGRGQSNYGYTF
>TRBJ1-2|TRBV5-1
CASSPTGQEFGYTF
>TRBJ2-7|TRBV5-1
CASSFSGGANEQYF
>TRBJ1-6|TRBV3-1/TRBV3-2
CASSQGTGVASPLHF
>TRBJ1-5|TRBV19
CASRAQGYSNQPQHF
>TRBJ2-1|TRBV24-1
CATFRDGGTSGGLWNEQFF
>TRBJ1-1|TRBV7-9
CASSSPQGVRGTEAFF
>TRBJ1-2|TRBV7-9
CASRDRTSYGYTF
>TRBJ1-2|TRBV2
CASGGLFYGGYTF
>TRBJ2-5|TRBV5-1
CASSSGEGKETQYF
>TRBJ1-3|TRBV5-1
CASQQGAGGNTIYF
>TRBJ2-1|TRBV18
CASSPRRGDNEQFF
>TRBJ2-7|TRBV5-1
CVSQAGGPGYEQYF
>TRBJ2-2|TRBV7-6
CASSLYQGGRELFF
>TRBJ1-6|TRBV6-5
CASSSGTENSPLHF
>TRBJ2-7|TRBV29-1
CSVVQPHYEQYF
>TRBJ1-2|TRBV3-1/TRBV3-2
CASRQDDRGEEGYTF
>TRBJ2-4|TRBV19
CASTGGNIQYF
>TRBJ1-6|TRBV2
CASSEFGGPYNSPLHF
>TRBJ2-1|TRBV27
CASSLKNGLAVNNEQFF
>TRBJ2-5|TRBV5-1
CASSFDRVETQYF
>TRBJ2-7|TRBV19
CASSSSPGKGEQYF
>TRBJ1-4|TRBV11-2
CASSHLRGNEKLFF
>TRBJ1-5|TRBV4-2
CASSQRMQGGNQPQHF
>TRBJ1-5|TRBV25-1
CASTRPRGVSNQPQHF
>TRBJ1-2|TRBV10-2
CASSESTDLWGYTF
>TRBJ1-1|TRBV9
CASSPGLANTEAFF
>TRBJ1-4|TRBV4-1
CASSRAGQGGEKLFF
>TRBJ2-5|TRBV10-3
CAISESLAGQETQYF
>TRBJ1-1|TRBV19
CASSMARTGNTEAFF
>TRBJ2-2|TRBV30
CAWSRGTGTGELFF